This TCR beta chain was retrieved from a study of blood T cell repertoires in COVID-19. About the study: Both acute and convalescent COVID-19 samples were obtained from the United States, Italy and Spain.

Membership in each cohort depended on participant-reported clinical history. Original handling: The assay estimated nucleated cells by amplifying reference gene primers. Here immunoSEQ multiplex PCR was the method, and the copy in TCRdb shows in-frame clones only, minus some. The V and J calls and the clone size are those of that table, but D and trimming were determined from the DNA. The table has about 350,000 clones, more than 85% seen once. Germline CDR1 reads LNHDA; CDR2 reads SQIVND (reference sequence). V dropped 5 bases and J dropped 4; count of bases not matched to a gene: 8. The CDR3 is made up of 15 amino acids.

The receptor was isolated from a woman aged 25 to 39 who had recovered from COVID-19. The sequenced material came from PBMCs or T cells enriched from blood (not recorded which). The chain couples TRBV19 to TRBJ2-7, with 10 bases lining up with TRBD1. The CDR3 DNA reads TGTGCCAGTAGTCCCCGGACAGGGGGTAGGTACGAGCAGTACTTC. The encoded protein is CASSPRTGGRYEQYF.